Listed here is a single TCR beta chain. The data belong to a study of shared clonotypes between healthy human individuals. Profiling relied on immunoSEQ multiplex PCR, and the TCRdb table lists in-frame clones only, not all of them. The sample yields around 690,000 clones, about 92% seen once. Looked up from germline, CDR1 is SEHNR and CDR2 is FQNEAQ (reference sequence). Trimming removed 5 bases from V and 2 bases from J, with 10 bases in between. CDR3 length equals 14 residues. This receptor was taken from a man between 18 and 35 years old in good health. Some clones in this sample may be carry-over from other donors' samples. This chain uses TRBV7-9 with TRBJ1-5; a weak D match, TRBD1 (5 bases). The sequencing input was memory CD8+ T cells from PBMCs. The subset was: CD45RO+ cells pooled with CCR7-negative TemRA cells. The CDR3 nucleotides read TGTGCCAGCAGCGCAGACAGTCGCAATCAGCCCCAGCATTTT. It encodes CASSADSRNQPQHF. Drawing the rest from reference TRBV7-9 and TRBJ1-5, the complete variable domain is DTGVSQNPRHKITKRGQNVTFRCDPISEHNRLYWYRQTLGQGPEFLTYFQNEAQLEKSRLLSDRFSAERPKGSFSTLEIQRTEQGDSAMYLCASSADSRNQPQHFGDGTRLSIL.